The 32 T cell receptor beta chains given below trace back to one sample, sequenced in a study of T cells in Graves' hyperthyroidism and ophthalmopathy. Amplification of TCR beta CDR3 regions used RNA as the template. The primer set for the first-round RT-PCR of the TCR CDR3 was HTBI. TCRdb fed the multiplex PCR reads into MiXCR, producing one record per CDR3 protein. The sample yields roughly 700,000 distinct CDR3 sequences, 15% to 20% seen once. The sample was blood. All receptors come from a man aged 45-65 years with Graves' hyperthyroidism.

J is TRBJ1-5 and V is TRBV28, with 9 bases fitting TRBD1. The CDR3 totals 18 residues. CDR1 MDHEN and CDR2 SYDVKM come from the germline V gene. Trimming cost V 6 bases and J 1 base; bases outside gene matches: 13. The CDR3 nucleotides read TGTGCCAGCAGCCTGCTAGGGACAGGGATGTGGAGCAATCAGCCCCAGCATTTT. Translation: CASSLLGTGMWSNQPQHF.

This clonotype has a count of ten or more. This chain uses TRBV19 with TRBJ2-5, with a tentative D call TRBD1 (6 bases). Germline V CDR1 and CDR2: LNHDA, SQIVND (reference sequence). The CDR3 runs 15 residues. Trimming took 3 bases from V and 2 from J, leaving 13 bases between them. CDR3: CASSIGTLTQETQYF. The CDR3 DNA reads TGTGCCAGTAGTATCGGGACACTAACGCAAGAGACCCAGTACTTC.

This clonotype was observed a few times. The rearrangement uses TRBV25-1 and TRBJ1-5; D might be TRBD1 (6 bases). Germline V gene lookup returns CDR1 MGHDK and CDR2 SYGVNS. V dropped 3 bases and J dropped 1 base, with 10 bases sitting between them. The CDR3 has 15 residues. CDR3 nucleotides: TGTGCCAGCAGTGAGGGGACAAGAAGCAATCAGCCCCAGCATTTT. Amino acids: CASSEGTRSNQPQHF.

This rearrangement joins TRBV27 to TRBJ2-7, with TRBD1 matching over 7 bases. The germline V gene encodes CDR1 MNHEY and CDR2 SMNVEV (reference sequence). The CDR3 is 15 amino acids. V gave up 2 bases and J gave up 0 bases; unmatched junction bases: 4. CDR3 nucleotide sequence: TGTGCCAGCAGTTTAAAGGGGACAGCCTCCTACGAGCAGTACTTC. As protein: CASSLKGTASYEQYF.

This rearrangement joins TRBV12-3 or TRBV12-4 to TRBJ1-3; D is undetermined. CDR3 size: 14 residues. Between the trimmed V and J ends, which lost 2 bases and 0 bases, there was a span of 5 bases. In DNA form, the CDR3 reads TGTGCCAGCAGTTTACAGGTCTCTGGAAACACCATATATTTT. Encoded protein: CASSLQVSGNTIYF.

With regard to this clonotype: No DNA is shown, since the ends of the CDR3 on it are uncertain; the CDR3 is the one TCRdb lists. V gene TRBV4-1 combines with J gene TRBJ1-1; TRBD1, the D gene given by the table, was not confirmed from the DNA. CDR1 and CDR2 (germline): MGHRA, YSYEKL. The CDR3 totals 16 residues, both ends included. CDR3 protein: CASSHHSGQGNTEAFF.

Only a few counts were recorded for this clonotype. This chain connects TRBV28 to TRBJ1-2; perhaps TRBD1 as D (6 bases). The V gene's germline CDR1 is MDHEN and CDR2 SYDVKM. Trimming left V 5 bases short and J 4 bases short, with 11 bases between. This CDR3 comprises 13 residues. CDR3 sequence (DNA): TGTGCCAGCAGTCAGGACAGCCCCTATGGCTACACCTTC. Amino acids: CASSQDSPYGYTF.

This clonotype was seen repeatedly, ten times or more. The chain employs TRBV2 and TRBJ2-3; D might be TRBD2 (5 bases). V lost 7 bases and J lost 6, with 17 bases in between. The CDR3 has 14 residues. Looked up from germline, CDR1 is SNHLY and CDR2 is FYNNEI. CDR3 amino acids: CASTSSPLGDTQYF. CDR3 nucleotide sequence: TGTGCCAGCACCTCTAGCCCCTTGGGGGATACGCAGTATTTT. Based on the CDR3 plus reference TRBV2 and TRBJ2-3, the full variable domain is EPEVTQTPSHQVTQMGQEVILRCVPISNHLYFYWYRQILGQKVEFLVSFYNNEISEKSEIFDDQFSVERPDGSNFTLKIRSTKLEDSAMYFCASTSSPLGDTQYFGPGTRLTVL.

The chain combines TRBV3-1 with TRBJ2-2, with a weak D call TRBD2 (5 bases). Germline-derived CDR1 and CDR2 are LGHDT and YNNKEL (reference sequence). V gave up 7 bases and J gave up 1 base, with 22 bases separating them. The CDR3 is 18 amino acids. The CDR3 region is CASISTPSGLGNTGELFF. DNA of the CDR3: TGTGCCAGCATCTCAACCCCCAGCGGCCTAGGGAACACCGGGGAGCTGTTTTTT.

This clonotype has ten or more counts. This chain links TRBV24-1 with TRBJ2-7, with a possible D match to TRBD1 (7 bases). CDR1 and CDR2 (germline): KGHDR, SFDVKD. Between the trimmed V and J ends, which lost 6 bases and 3 bases, there was a span of 17 bases. The CDR3 totals 15 residues. The CDR3, as DNA: TGTGCCACCAGTCGCTCAGGGGGGAACCTCTACGAGCAGTACTTC. Protein product: CATSRSGGNLYEQYF.

This clonotype has at least ten counts. The chain recombines TRBV27 with TRBJ2-5; possible D gene TRBD2, 6 bases. Germline assignment: CDR1 MNHEY and CDR2 SMNVEV (reference sequence). V was trimmed by 7 bases and J by 4 bases, leaving 22 bases between them. The CDR3 length is 16 residues. CDR3 bases: TGTGCCAGCAAGGTTGAGGCGGGACTGGAGGGAGAGACCCAGTACTTC. Its protein is CASKVEAGLEGETQYF.

This clonotype was seen many times. The chain joins TRBV28 to TRBJ2-7; 11 bases line up with TRBD2. This CDR3 contains 17 residues. The ends lost 3 bases at V and 0 bases at J; junction bases unmatched: 7. Germline V CDR1 and CDR2: MDHEN, SYDVKM. The CDR3 here is CASSLLPSGRNSYEQYF. The CDR3 DNA follows: TGTGCCAGCAGTTTGTTACCTAGCGGGAGGAACTCCTACGAGCAGTACTTC.

The chain uses TRBV7-2 and TRBJ2-1; D may be TRBD1 or TRBD2 (5 bases each). In germline, CDR1 is SGHTA, CDR2 FQGNSA. With 1 base removed from V and 8 bases from J, the gap between germline ends came to 15 bases. This CDR3 has 15 amino acids. CDR3 protein: CASSLGGRGAHEQFF. DNA of the CDR3: TGTGCCAGCAGCTTAGGGGGCCGAGGGGCCCATGAGCAGTTCTTC.

This clonotype was counted many times. The chain links TRBV11-2 to TRBJ1-6, with D unresolved. CDR3 size: 19 residues. The germline CDR1 and CDR2 sequences are SGHAT and FQNNGV. V was trimmed by 2 bases and J by 7 bases, leaving 24 bases between them. The CDR3 is CASSLRPEPLSSLNSPLHF. The CDR3 nucleotides read TGTGCCAGCAGCTTACGCCCGGAACCGCTCTCCTCTCTGAATTCACCCCTCCACTTT.

This clonotype was recorded many times. CDR3 loop: CASSSKTSVVAADTQYF. The DNA for the CDR3 is TGTGCCAGCAGTTCTAAGACTAGCGTCGTTGCGGCAGATACGCAGTATTTT. V gene TRBV27 combines with J gene TRBJ2-3, with 8 bases lining up with TRBD2. J lost 4 bases, V lost 4 bases, and 13 bases had no gene match. The germline CDR1 and CDR2 sequences are MNHEY and SMNVEV (reference sequence). The length of the CDR3 is 17 residues.

This clonotype was counted between two and nine times. V gene TRBV20-1 combines with J gene TRBJ2-5, with D perhaps assigned TRBD1 or TRBD2 (5 bases each). This CDR3 is 12 amino acids long. With 4 bases removed from V and 3 bases from J, the gap between germline ends came to 9 bases. Germline V gives CDR1 DFQATT, CDR2 SNEGSKA (reference sequence). CDR3 sequence reads: CSATGTEETQYF. The CDR3 region has the DNA TGCAGTGCTACCGGGACGGAAGAGACCCAGTACTTC.

This clonotype was detected only a few times. CDR3 nucleotides: TGTGCCAGCAGCCCCAGGACAGGGATGGAAAAACTGTTTTTT. Its protein is CASSPRTGMEKLFF. J is TRBJ1-4 and V is TRBV7-2; 8 positions match TRBD1. This CDR3 is 14 amino acids long. The junction had 7 bases not matched to a gene; V was cut back by 5 bases and J by 8 bases. Germline V gene lookup returns CDR1 SGHTA and CDR2 FQGNSA.

The table lists this clonotype with many counts. V is TRBV10-3 and J is TRBJ2-3; the match to TRBD2 covers 7 bases. The CDR3 sequence is 15 residues long. Germline V CDR1 and CDR2: ENHRY, SYGVKD. The V segment lost 3 bases and the J segment 2 bases; nucleotides outside the gene matches: 5. The CDR3 here is CAISDPGTNTDTQYF. CDR3 coding DNA: TGTGCCATCAGTGACCCCGGGACTAACACAGATACGCAGTATTTT.

This clonotype was seen ten or more times. The rearrangement joins TRBV12-3 or TRBV12-4 to TRBJ2-1; 14 bases line up with TRBD2. The J segment lost 1 base and the V segment lost 2 bases, leaving 4 bases of the junction unmatched. CDR3 length: 18 residues. The CDR3, as DNA: TGTGCCAGCAGTTTACCCCGGACTAGCGGGAGGTCCTACAATGAGCAGTTCTTC. Translating it yields CASSLPRTSGRSYNEQFF.

This clonotype was observed many times. The CDR3 coding sequence is TGTGCCAGCAGCCCGGACAGGAGCTCTGGAAACACCATATATTTT. Translation: CASSPDRSSGNTIYF. V and J are TRBV28 and TRBJ1-3; 7 nucleotides match TRBD1. The CDR3 sequence is 15 residues long. Germline V gene data show CDR1 as MDHEN and CDR2 as SYDVKM. The junction had 5 bases not matched to a gene; V was cut back by 6 bases and J by 0 bases.

This clonotype has at least ten counts. This chain joins TRBV28 and TRBJ1-3, with 9 nucleotides matching TRBD1. The CDR3 is made up of 18 amino acids. After removal of 4 bases from V and 1 base from J, the junction contained 11 bases not matched to a gene. Looked up from germline, CDR1 is MDHEN and CDR2 is SYDVKM. CDR3 coding DNA: TGTGCCAGCAGTTCAACCGGGACAGGGAATCAATCTGGAAACACCATATATTTT. This codes for CASSSTGTGNQSGNTIYF.

This clonotype was seen a few times. DNA of the CDR3: TGTGCCAGCAGTTCGACGGGGGGCAGAAGCAATCAGCCCCAGCATTTT. It yields the protein CASSSTGGRSNQPQHF. The gene calls are TRBV12-3 or TRBV12-4 and TRBJ1-5; D might be TRBD1 (6 bases). CDR3 length: 16 residues. V gave up 4 bases and J gave up 1 base, with 14 bases separating them.

This clonotype was seen repeatedly, ten times or more. This chain links TRBV7-9 with TRBJ2-5, with D hard to call. Germline values: CDR1 SEHNR, CDR2 FQNEAQ (reference sequence). The CDR3 runs to 12 residues. The V gene lost 1 base and the J gene lost 6 bases, with 6 bases spanning the gap. DNA for the CDR3: TGTGCCAGCAGCTTAGAGGCGCAGACCCAGTACTTC. This codes for CASSLEAQTQYF.

The chain couples TRBV9 to TRBJ2-7; D perhaps matches TRBD2 (5 bases). V was cut by 4 bases and J by 7 bases, with 21 bases left in between. The CDR3 extends over 15 amino acids. Germline V CDR1 and CDR2: SGDLS, YYNGEE. CDR3 amino acids: CASSPWGTRPGEQYF. The DNA of the CDR3 is TGTGCCAGCAGCCCCTGGGGTACCCGTCCGGGAGAGCAGTACTTC.

This clonotype showed up many times. The chain uses TRBV2 and TRBJ2-3; tentative D call: TRBD2 (5 bases). This CDR3 has 13 residues. V was cut by 8 bases and J by 2 bases, with 11 bases left in between. CDR1 SNHLY and CDR2 FYNNEI come from the germline V gene. The CDR3 protein is CASGSWDTDTQYF. Written as DNA, the CDR3 is TGTGCCAGCGGGAGTTGGGACACAGATACGCAGTATTTT.

In this sample, this clonotype turned up many times. This chain joins TRBV6-4 and TRBJ1-6; D unclear. V was cut by 6 bases and J by 3 bases, with 0 bases left in between. The CDR3 loop spans 11 amino acids. The germline V gene encodes CDR1 MRHNA and CDR2 SNTAGT. CDR3 in DNA: TGTGCCAGCAGCTATAATTCACCCCTCCACTTT. Translated: CASSYNSPLHF.

This clonotype was detected ten times or more. This chain uses TRBV28 with TRBJ1-6; D ambiguous. Germline values: CDR1 MDHEN, CDR2 SYDVKM. With 11 bases removed from V and 0 bases from J, the gap between germline ends came to 20 bases. This CDR3 has 17 residues. For the CDR3, the DNA is TGTGCCTCCTCGGACCCAGGTGCGAGCTCCTATAATTCACCCCTCCACTTT. Its translation: CASSDPGASSYNSPLHF. Variable domain in full (rest from reference TRBV28 and TRBJ1-6): DVKVTQSSRYLVKRTGEKVFLECVQDMDHENMFWYRQDPGLGLRLIYFSYDVKMKEKGDIPEGYSVSREKKERFSLILESASTNQTSMYLCASSDPGASSYNSPLHFGNGTRLTVT.

This clonotype was counted between two and nine times. This rearrangement joins TRBV28 to TRBJ1-1; the D gene is possibly TRBD1 (5 bases). The CDR3 contains 12 residues. The germline V gene encodes CDR1 MDHEN and CDR2 SYDVKM. Trimming shortened V by 2 bases and J by 8 bases, and 9 bases separated the two germline ends. The CDR3 protein is CASSLNSGEAFF. The CDR3 DNA is TGTGCCAGCAGTTTAAATTCAGGGGAAGCTTTCTTT. The variable domain in full, with the rest retrieved from reference TRBV28 and TRBJ1-1, is DVKVTQSSRYLVKRTGEKVFLECVQDMDHENMFWYRQDPGLGLRLIYFSYDVKMKEKGDIPEGYSVSREKKERFSLILESASTNQTSMYLCASSLNSGEAFFGQGTRLTVV.

The chain has TRBV6-2 or TRBV6-3 and TRBJ2-7; D tentatively fits TRBD1 or TRBD2 (5 bases each). CDR1 MNHEY and CDR2 SVGEGT come from the germline V gene. This CDR3 region has 16 residues. V was cut by 4 bases and J by 0 bases, with 16 bases left in between. The CDR3 region is CASSFPGRVSSYEQYF. CDR3 sequence (DNA): TGTGCCAGCAGTTTCCCGGGGCGGGTTTCCTCCTACGAGCAGTACTTC.

This clonotype showed up just a few times. V and J are TRBV20-1 and TRBJ1-5; D might be TRBD1 (5 bases). The germline V gene encodes CDR1 DFQATT and CDR2 SNEGSKA (reference sequence). Trimming stripped 3 bases from V and 4 bases from J, with 22 bases between. The CDR3 spans 17 residues. CDR3 in amino acids: CSASTPFSGRTNQPQHF. The CDR3 DNA sequence: TGCAGTGCTAGTACCCCTTTTTCAGGGAGAACAAATCAGCCCCAGCATTTT.

In its sample, this clonotype was seen a few times. Since a much larger clone is just one base distant, this may be a read error. The genes are TRBV11-2 and TRBJ2-7; 9 bases align to TRBD2. The V segment lost 8 bases and the J segment 1 base; nucleotides outside the gene matches: 15. Per the germline V gene, CDR1 is SGHAT and CDR2 is FQNNGV. CDR3 length: 17 residues. The CDR3 nucleotides read TGTGCCAGCGGCTATTTACCGCGGACTAGCGAATCCTACGAGCAGTACTTC. Translation gives CASGYLPRTSESYEQYF.

The genes are TRBV28 and TRBJ1-5; D is ambiguous. V was shortened by 1 base and J by 3 bases, with 4 bases between the two germline ends. The germline gives CDR1 MDHEN, CDR2 SYDVKM. The CDR3 loop spans 13 amino acids. CDR3: CASSLLFNQPQHF. CDR3 sequence (DNA): TGTGCCAGCAGTTTATTATTCAATCAGCCCCAGCATTTT.